These 9 T cell receptor beta chains came from one sample sequenced in a study of cytomegalovirus exposure and HLA in healthy donors. PCR amplification relied on 60 Vbeta primers (plus 13 Jbeta primers). Clones were sequenced by immunoSEQ multiplex PCR, and TCRdb holds only the in-frame ones, with some missing. Of about 120,000 clones in the sample, 81% were seen once. Sequencing input: PBMCs. These receptors all stem from a woman between 25 and 40 years old in good health and CMV-seronegative.

The rearrangement joins TRBV27 to TRBJ2-7, with D perhaps matching TRBD2 (6 bases). CDR1 MNHEY and CDR2 SMNVEV come from the germline V gene (reference sequence). V lost 5 bases and J 4 bases, leaving 12 bases between the germline ends. The CDR3 totals 13 residues. CDR3: CASSTPGAYEQYF. CDR3 nucleotides: TGTGCCAGCAGTACGCCGGGAGCTTACGAGCAGTACTTC.

The V and J genes are TRBV30 and TRBJ2-5; no definite D call. The CDR3 is made up of 13 amino acids. Trimming removed 3 bases from V and 2 bases from J, with 10 bases in between. Germline assignment: CDR1 GTSNPN and CDR2 SVGIG (reference sequence). Written as DNA, the CDR3 is TGTGCCTGGAGCCCATCCGGGCAAGAGACCCAGTACTTC. This codes for CAWSPSGQETQYF.

V is TRBV7-8 and J is TRBJ1-3, with a weak D call TRBD1 (5 bases). Per germline, CDR1 SGHVS and CDR2 FQNEAQ. V was clipped by 2 bases and J by 0 bases, with 8 bases between them. The CDR3 length is 15 residues. The CDR3 loop reads CASSLQGGSGNTIYF. The DNA for the CDR3 is TGTGCCAGCAGCTTACAGGGAGGCTCTGGAAACACCATATATTTT. Drawing the rest from reference TRBV7-8 and TRBJ1-3, the complete variable domain is GAGVSQSPRYKVAKRGQDVALRCDPISGHVSLFWYQQALGQGPEFLTYFQNEAQLDKSGLPSDRFFAERPEGSVSTLKIQRTQQEDSAVYLCASSLQGGSGNTIYFGEGSWLTVV.

In this sample, this clone turned up a few times. The chain joins TRBV11-2 to TRBJ2-1; 10 bases line up with TRBD2. CDR1 and CDR2 (germline): SGHAT, FQNNGV. Trimming at V came to 4 bases and at J to 3 bases, leaving 3 bases not matched to a gene. The CDR3 runs 15 residues. The CDR3 DNA is TGTGCCAGCAGCTCTTCTAGCGGGAGCTACAATGAGCAGTTCTTC. Residues: CASSSSSGSYNEQFF.

This chain uses TRBV19 with TRBJ1-1, with D possibly TRBD1 on 6 matching bases. Germline loops: CDR1 LNHDA, CDR2 SQIVND (reference sequence). Trimming left V 3 bases short and J 1 base short, with 12 bases between. The CDR3 spans 15 residues. The CDR3 loop reads CASSIIRGQNTEAFF. The CDR3 region has the DNA TGTGCCAGTAGTATCATCAGGGGACAGAACACTGAAGCTTTCTTT.

The chain carries TRBV12-1 and TRBJ2-5; the table names TRBD2, a call not compared with the DNA. The last part of the DNA fits TRBJ2-7 better; the J call may be wrong. TRBV12-1 is listed as a pseudogene. The CDR3 loop spans 14 amino acids. This chain's CDR3 is CASKGSGSAPEQYF. CDR3 bases: TGTGCCAGCAAGGGTTCGGGAAGCGCTCCCGAGCAGTACTTC.

The chain carries TRBV4-3 and TRBJ2-3, with D tentatively TRBD1 (5 bases). Germline V gene lookup returns CDR1 LGHNA and CDR2 YSLEER. The CDR3 runs to 14 residues. V lost 6 bases to trimming and J lost 2 bases, with 12 bases between them. The CDR3 protein is CASRGASLTDTQYF. The CDR3 region has the DNA TGCGCCAGCAGAGGGGCGAGCCTCACAGATACGCAGTATTTT.

This rearrangement joins TRBV5-6 to TRBJ2-7; 7 bases are a match to TRBD1. J lost 7 bases, V lost 3 bases, and 7 bases had no gene match. Germline assignment: CDR1 SGHDT and CDR2 YYEEEE. This CDR3 is 13 amino acids long. CDR3 in DNA: TGTGCCAGCAGCTCGACAGGGTTCAAGGAGCAGTACTTC. Translation gives CASSSTGFKEQYF. The full variable domain, rest sourced from reference TRBV5-6 and TRBJ2-7, is DAGVTQSPTHLIKTRGQQVTLRCSPKSGHDTVSWYQQALGQGPQFIFQYYEEEERQRGNFPDRFSGHQFPNYSSELNVNALLLGDSALYLCASSSTGFKEQYFGPGTRLTVT.

The gene calls are TRBV19 and TRBJ1-1, with 8 nucleotides matching TRBD1. Germline V gene data show CDR1 as LNHDA and CDR2 as SQIVND (reference sequence). The V gene end was trimmed by 4 bases and the J gene end by 1 base; junction bases not matched to a gene: 5. The CDR3 length is 15 residues. CDR3 coding DNA: TGTGCCAGTAGTAGAGGACAGGGAAGGAACACTGAAGCTTTCTTT. As protein: CASSRGQGRNTEAFF.